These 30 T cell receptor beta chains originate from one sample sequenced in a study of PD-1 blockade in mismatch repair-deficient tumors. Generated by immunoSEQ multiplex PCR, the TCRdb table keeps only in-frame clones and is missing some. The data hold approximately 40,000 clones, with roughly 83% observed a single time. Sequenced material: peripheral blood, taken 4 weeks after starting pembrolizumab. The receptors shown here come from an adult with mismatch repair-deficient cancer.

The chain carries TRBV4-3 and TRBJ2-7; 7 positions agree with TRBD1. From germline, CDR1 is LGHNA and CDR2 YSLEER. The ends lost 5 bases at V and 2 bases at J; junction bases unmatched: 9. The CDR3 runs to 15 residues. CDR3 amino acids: CASSENRGSTYEQYF. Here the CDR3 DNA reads TGCGCCAGCAGCGAGAACAGGGGAAGCACCTACGAGCAGTACTTC.

The CDR3 region is CASSFFREQETQYF. In nucleotides, the CDR3 is TGTGCCAGCAGTTTTTTCCGGGAACAAGAGACCCAGTACTTC. This chain links TRBV28 with TRBJ2-5, with D possibly TRBD2 on 5 matching bases. The V and J ends lost 3 bases and 2 bases respectively, with 10 bases between them. Per germline, CDR1 MDHEN and CDR2 SYDVKM. This CDR3 region has 14 residues.

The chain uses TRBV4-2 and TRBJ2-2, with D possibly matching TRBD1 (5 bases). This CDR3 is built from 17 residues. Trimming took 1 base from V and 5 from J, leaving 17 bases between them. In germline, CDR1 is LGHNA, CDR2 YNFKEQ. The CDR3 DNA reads TGTGCCAGCAGCCAAGCGGCAGGGATCCAACTAACCGGGGAGCTGTTTTTT. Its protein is CASSQAAGIQLTGELFF.

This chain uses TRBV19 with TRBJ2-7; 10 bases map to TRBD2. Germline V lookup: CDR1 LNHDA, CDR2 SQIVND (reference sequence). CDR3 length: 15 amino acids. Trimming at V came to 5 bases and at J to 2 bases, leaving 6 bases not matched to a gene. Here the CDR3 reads CASSPFLAGAYEQYF. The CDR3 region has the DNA TGTGCCAGTAGTCCATTTCTAGCGGGGGCCTACGAGCAGTACTTC.

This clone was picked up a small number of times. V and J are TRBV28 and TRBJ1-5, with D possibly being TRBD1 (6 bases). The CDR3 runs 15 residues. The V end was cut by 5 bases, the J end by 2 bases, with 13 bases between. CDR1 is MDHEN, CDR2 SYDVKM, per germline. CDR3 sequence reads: CASSPTGLGNQPQHF. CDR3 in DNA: TGTGCCAGCAGTCCGACAGGATTGGGCAATCAGCCCCAGCATTTT.

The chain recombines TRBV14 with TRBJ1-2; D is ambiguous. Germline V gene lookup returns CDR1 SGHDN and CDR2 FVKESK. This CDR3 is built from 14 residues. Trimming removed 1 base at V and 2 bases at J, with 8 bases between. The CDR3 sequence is CASSQVSGNYGYTF. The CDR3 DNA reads TGTGCCAGCAGCCAAGTCTCGGGGAACTATGGCTACACCTTC.

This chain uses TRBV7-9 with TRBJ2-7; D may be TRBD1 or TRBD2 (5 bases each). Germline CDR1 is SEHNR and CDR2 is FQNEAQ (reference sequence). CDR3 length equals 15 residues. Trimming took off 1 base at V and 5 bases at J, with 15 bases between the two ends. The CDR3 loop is CASSLGPGRGHEQYF. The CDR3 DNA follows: TGTGCCAGCAGCTTAGGGCCGGGACGGGGACACGAGCAGTACTTC.

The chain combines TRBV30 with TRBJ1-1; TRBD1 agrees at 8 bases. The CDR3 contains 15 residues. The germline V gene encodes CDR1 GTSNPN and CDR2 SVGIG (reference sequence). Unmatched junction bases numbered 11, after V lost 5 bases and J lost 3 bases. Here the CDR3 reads CAWVRQGKTHTEAFF. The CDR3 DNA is TGTGCCTGGGTTAGACAGGGGAAGACCCACACTGAAGCTTTCTTT. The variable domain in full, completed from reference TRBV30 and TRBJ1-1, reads SQTIHQWPATLVQPVGSPLSLECTVEGTSNPNLYWYRQAAGRGLQLLFYSVGIGQISSEVPQNLSASRPQDRQFILSSKKLLLSDSGFYLCAWVRQGKTHTEAFFGQGTRLTVV.

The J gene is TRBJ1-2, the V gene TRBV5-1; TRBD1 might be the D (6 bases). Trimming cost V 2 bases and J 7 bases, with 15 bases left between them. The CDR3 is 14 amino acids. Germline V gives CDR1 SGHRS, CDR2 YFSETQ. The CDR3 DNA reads TGCGCCAGCAGCTTCGAGCCACAGGGACGTGGCTACACCTTC. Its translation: CASSFEPQGRGYTF.

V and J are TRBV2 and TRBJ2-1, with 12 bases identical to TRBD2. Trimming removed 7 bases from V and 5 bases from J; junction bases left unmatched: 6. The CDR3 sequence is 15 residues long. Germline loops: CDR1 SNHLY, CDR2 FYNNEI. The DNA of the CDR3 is TGTGCCAGCACCAGACTAGCGGGAGCCAACAATGAGCAGTTCTTC. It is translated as CASTRLAGANNEQFF.

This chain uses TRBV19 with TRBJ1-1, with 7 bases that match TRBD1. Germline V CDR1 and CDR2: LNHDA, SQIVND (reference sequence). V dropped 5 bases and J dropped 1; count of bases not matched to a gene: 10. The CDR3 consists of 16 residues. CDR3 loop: CASSARTGGANTEAFF. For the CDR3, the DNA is TGTGCCAGTAGTGCCAGGACAGGAGGGGCGAACACTGAAGCTTTCTTT.

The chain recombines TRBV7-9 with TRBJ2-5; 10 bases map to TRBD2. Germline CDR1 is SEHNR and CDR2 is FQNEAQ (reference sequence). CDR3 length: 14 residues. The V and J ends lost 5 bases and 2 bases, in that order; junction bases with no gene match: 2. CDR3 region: CASSPAGGQETQYF. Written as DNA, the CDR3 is TGTGCCAGCAGCCCAGCGGGAGGGCAAGAGACCCAGTACTTC.

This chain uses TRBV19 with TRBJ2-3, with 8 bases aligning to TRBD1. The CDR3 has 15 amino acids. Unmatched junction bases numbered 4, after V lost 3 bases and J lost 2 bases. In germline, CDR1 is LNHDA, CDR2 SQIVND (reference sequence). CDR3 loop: CASSITDRATDTQYF. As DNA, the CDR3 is TGTGCCAGTAGTATTACGGACAGGGCCACAGATACGCAGTATTTT.

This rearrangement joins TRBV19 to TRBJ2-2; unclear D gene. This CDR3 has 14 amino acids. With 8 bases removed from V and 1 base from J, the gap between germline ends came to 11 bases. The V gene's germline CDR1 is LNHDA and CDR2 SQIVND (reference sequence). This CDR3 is CASSRSMNTGELFF. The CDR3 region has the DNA TGTGCCAGTTCCCGGAGTATGAACACCGGGGAGCTGTTTTTT. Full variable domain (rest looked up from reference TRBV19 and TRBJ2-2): DGGITQSPKYLFRKEGQNVTLSCEQNLNHDAMYWYRQDPGQGLRLIYYSQIVNDFQKGDIAEGYSVSREKKESFPLTVTSAQKNPTAFYLCASSRSMNTGELFFGEGSRLTVL.

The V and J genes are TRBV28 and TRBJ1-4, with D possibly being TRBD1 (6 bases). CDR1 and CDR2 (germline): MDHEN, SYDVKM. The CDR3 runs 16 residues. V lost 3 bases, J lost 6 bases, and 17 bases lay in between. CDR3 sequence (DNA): TGTGCCAGCAGTTTGGCGACGGGGGGCGGAGATGAAAAACTGTTTTTT. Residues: CASSLATGGGDEKLFF.

CDR3: CASSTYRGSDTQYF. The CDR3 DNA follows: TGTGCCAGCAGCACCTACAGGGGGTCAGATACGCAGTATTTT. The genes are TRBV7-9 and TRBJ2-3, with 8 positions matching TRBD1. Germline loops: CDR1 SEHNR, CDR2 FQNEAQ (reference sequence). The CDR3 has 14 residues. The junction had 5 bases not matched to a gene; V was cut back by 5 bases and J by 4 bases.

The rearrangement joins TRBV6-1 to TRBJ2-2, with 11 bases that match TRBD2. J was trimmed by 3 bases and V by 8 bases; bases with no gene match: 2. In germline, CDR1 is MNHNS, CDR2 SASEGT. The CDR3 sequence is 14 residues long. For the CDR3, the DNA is TGTGCCAGCTCGGGACTAGCGGACACCGGGGAGCTGTTTTTT. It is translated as CASSGLADTGELFF.

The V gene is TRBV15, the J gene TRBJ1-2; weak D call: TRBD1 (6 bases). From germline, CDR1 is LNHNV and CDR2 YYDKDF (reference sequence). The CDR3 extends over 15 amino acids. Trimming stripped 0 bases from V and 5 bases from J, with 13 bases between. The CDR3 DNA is TGTGCCACCAGCAGAGATCTACAGGGCCAATATGGCTACACCTTC. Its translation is CATSRDLQGQYGYTF.

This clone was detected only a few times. Written as DNA, the CDR3 is TGTGCCAGCAGTCTCATTCTCGGGACTAGCGGAAACACCGGGGAGCTGTTTTTT. Translation: CASSLILGTSGNTGELFF. The rearrangement links TRBV27 to TRBJ2-2; 11 positions agree with TRBD2. V lost 5 bases to trimming and J lost 2 bases; unmatched junction nucleotides: 10. In germline, CDR1 is MNHEY, CDR2 SMNVEV (reference sequence). The CDR3 runs 18 residues.

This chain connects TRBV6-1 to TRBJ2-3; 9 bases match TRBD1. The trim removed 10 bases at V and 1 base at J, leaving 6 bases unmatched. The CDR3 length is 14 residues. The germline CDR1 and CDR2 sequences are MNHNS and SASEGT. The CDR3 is CATDRGEGTDTQYF. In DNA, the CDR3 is TGTGCCACCGACAGGGGGGAAGGCACAGATACGCAGTATTTT.

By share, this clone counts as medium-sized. The CDR3 bases are TGTGCCAGCAGTGACGGGAGCGGGAGTACAGATACGCAGTATTTT. Encoded protein: CASSDGSGSTDTQYF. The V and J genes are TRBV6-4 and TRBJ2-3, with 8 bases lining up with TRBD2. J lost 3 bases, V lost 2 bases, and 4 bases had no gene match. The CDR3 covers 15 residues. Looked up from germline, CDR1 is MRHNA and CDR2 is SNTAGT.

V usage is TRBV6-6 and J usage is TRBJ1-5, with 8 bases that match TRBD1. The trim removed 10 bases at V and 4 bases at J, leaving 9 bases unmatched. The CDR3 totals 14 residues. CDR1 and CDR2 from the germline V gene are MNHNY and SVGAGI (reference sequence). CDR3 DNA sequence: TGTGCCACCGCAGGACAGGGTGTGAATCAGCCCCAGCATTTT. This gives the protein CATAGQGVNQPQHF.

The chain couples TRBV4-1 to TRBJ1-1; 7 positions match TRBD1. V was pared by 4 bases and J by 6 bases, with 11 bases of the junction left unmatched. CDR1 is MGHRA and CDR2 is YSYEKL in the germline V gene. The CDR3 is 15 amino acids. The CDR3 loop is CASSPSGGGWSEAFF. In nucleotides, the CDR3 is TGCGCCAGCAGCCCATCGGGAGGGGGCTGGTCTGAAGCTTTCTTT.

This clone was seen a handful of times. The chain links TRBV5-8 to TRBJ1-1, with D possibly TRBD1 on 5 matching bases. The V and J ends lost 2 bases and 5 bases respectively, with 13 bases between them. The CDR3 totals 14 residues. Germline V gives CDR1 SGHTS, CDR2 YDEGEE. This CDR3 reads CASSFREIGTEAFF. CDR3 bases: TGTGCCAGCAGCTTCAGGGAGATTGGGACTGAAGCTTTCTTT.

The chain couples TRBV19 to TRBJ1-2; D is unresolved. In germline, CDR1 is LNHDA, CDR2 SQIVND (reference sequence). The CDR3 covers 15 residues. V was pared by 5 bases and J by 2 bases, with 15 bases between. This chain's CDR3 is CASSPGRPGNYGYTF. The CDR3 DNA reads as TGTGCCAGTAGTCCAGGCAGGCCGGGAAACTATGGCTACACCTTC.

The CDR3 coding sequence is TGCGCCAGCAGCCCTCAATGGACGGATCTAGCGGGAAGTTACGAGCAGTACTTC. Protein product: CASSPQWTDLAGSYEQYF. This sequence joins TRBV4-1 and TRBJ2-7, with 9 bases that match TRBD2. J gave up 4 bases and V 4 bases, and 17 bases lay outside the gene matches. CDR3 length: 18 residues. Per germline, CDR1 MGHRA and CDR2 YSYEKL.

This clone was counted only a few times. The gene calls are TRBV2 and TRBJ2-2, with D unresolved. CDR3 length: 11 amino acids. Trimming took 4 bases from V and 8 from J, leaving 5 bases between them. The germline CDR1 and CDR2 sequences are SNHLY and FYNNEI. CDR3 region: CASSVWGELFF. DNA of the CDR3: TGTGCCAGCAGTGTGTGGGGGGAGCTGTTTTTT. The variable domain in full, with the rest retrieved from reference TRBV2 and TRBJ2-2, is EPEVTQTPSHQVTQMGQEVILRCVPISNHLYFYWYRQILGQKVEFLVSFYNNEISEKSEIFDDQFSVERPDGSNFTLKIRSTKLEDSAMYFCASSVWGELFFGEGSRLTVL.

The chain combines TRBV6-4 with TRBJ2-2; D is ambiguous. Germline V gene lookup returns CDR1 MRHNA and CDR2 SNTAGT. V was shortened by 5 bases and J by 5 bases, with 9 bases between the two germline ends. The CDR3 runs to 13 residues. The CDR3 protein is CASSSSSTGELFF. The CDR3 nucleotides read TGTGCCAGCAGTTCAAGCAGTACCGGGGAGCTGTTTTTT.

The CDR3 nucleotides are TGTGCCAGCTCACCTACGGAGGGGAAGGCTGAAGCTTTCTTT. Translating gives CASSPTEGKAEAFF. The genes are TRBV18 and TRBJ1-1; the D gene is possibly TRBD1 (5 bases). V dropped 3 bases and J dropped 6 bases, with 14 bases sitting between them. There are 14 residues in the CDR3. CDR1 is KGHSH and CDR2 is LQKENI in the germline V gene. Full variable domain (remainder filled in from reference TRBV18 and TRBJ1-1): NAGVMQNPRHLVRRRGQEARLRCSPMKGHSHVYWYRQLPEEGLKFMVYLQKENIIDESGMPKERFSAEFPKEGPSILRIQQVVRGDSAAYFCASSPTEGKAEAFFGQGTRLTVV.

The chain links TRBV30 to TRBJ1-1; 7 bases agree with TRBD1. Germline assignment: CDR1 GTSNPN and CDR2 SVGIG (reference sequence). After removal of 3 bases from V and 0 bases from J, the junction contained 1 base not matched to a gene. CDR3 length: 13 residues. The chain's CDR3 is CAWRDRVNTEAFF. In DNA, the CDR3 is TGTGCCTGGAGAGACAGGGTGAACACTGAAGCTTTCTTT.